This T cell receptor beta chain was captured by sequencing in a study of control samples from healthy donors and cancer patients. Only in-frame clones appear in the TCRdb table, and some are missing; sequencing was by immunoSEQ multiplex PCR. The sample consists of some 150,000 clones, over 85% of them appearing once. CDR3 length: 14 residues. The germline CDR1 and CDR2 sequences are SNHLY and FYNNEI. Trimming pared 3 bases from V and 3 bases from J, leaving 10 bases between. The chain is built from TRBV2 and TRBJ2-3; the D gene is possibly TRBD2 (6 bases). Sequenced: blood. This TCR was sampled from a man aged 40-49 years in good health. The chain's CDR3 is CASSEGRGTDTQYF. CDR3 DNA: TGTGCCAGCAGTGAGGGGCGGGGTACAGATACGCAGTATTTT. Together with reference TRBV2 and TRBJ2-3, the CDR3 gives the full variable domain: EPEVTQTPSHQVTQMGQEVILRCVPISNHLYFYWYRQILGQKVEFLVSFYNNEISEKSEIFDDQFSVERPDGSNFTLKIRSTKLEDSAMYFCASSEGRGTDTQYFGPGTRLTVL.